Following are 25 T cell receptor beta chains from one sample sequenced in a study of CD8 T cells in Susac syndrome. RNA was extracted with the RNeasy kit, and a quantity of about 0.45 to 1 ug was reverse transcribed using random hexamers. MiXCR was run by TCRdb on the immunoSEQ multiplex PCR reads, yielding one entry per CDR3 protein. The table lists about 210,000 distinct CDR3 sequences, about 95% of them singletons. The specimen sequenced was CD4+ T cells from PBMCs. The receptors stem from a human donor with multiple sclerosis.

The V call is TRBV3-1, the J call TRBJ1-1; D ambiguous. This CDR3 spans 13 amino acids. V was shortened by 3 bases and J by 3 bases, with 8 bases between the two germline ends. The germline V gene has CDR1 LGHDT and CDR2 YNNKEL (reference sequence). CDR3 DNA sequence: TGTGCCAGCAGCCAGTTTGCGGACACTGAAGCTTTCTTT. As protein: CASSQFADTEAFF.

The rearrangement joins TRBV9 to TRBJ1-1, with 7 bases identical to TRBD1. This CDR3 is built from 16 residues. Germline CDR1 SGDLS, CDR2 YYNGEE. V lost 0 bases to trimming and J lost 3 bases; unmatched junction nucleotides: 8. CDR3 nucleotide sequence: TGTGCCAGCAGCGTAGGGGACAGCCCGGGGTACACTGAAGCTTTCTTT. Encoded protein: CASSVGDSPGYTEAFF.

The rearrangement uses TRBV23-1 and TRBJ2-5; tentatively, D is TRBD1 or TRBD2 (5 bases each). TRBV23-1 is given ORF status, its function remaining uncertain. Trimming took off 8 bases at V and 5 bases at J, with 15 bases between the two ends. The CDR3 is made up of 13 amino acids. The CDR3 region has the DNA TGCGCCAGCCCAGCCGGGGACGGGGAGACCCAGTACTTC. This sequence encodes CASPAGDGETQYF.

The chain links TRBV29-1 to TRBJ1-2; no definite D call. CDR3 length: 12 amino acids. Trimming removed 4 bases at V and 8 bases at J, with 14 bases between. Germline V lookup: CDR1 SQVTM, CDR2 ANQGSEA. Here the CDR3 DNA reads TGCAGCGTTGGAGAAGGACCCTTGGGCTACACCTTC. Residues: CSVGEGPLGYTF.

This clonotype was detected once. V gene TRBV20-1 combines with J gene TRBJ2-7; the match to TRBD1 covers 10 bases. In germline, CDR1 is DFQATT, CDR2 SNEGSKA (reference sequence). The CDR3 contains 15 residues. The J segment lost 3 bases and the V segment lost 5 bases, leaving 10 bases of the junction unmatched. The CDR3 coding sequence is TGCAGTGCTGGGGGAGGATGGACAGGGGGCTACGAGCAGTACTTC. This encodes CSAGGGWTGGYEQYF.

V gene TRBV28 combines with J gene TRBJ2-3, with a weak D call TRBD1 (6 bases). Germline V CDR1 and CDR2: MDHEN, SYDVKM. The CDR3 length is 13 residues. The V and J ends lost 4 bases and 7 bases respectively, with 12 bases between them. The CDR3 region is CASSSLQGNTQYF. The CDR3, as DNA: TGTGCCAGCAGTTCCTTACAGGGAAATACGCAGTATTTT.

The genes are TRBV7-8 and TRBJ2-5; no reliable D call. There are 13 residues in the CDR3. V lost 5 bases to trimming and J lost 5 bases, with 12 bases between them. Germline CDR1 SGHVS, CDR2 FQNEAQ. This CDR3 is CASSRSVVETQYF. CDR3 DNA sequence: TGTGCCAGCAGCCGGAGTGTGGTGGAGACCCAGTACTTC.

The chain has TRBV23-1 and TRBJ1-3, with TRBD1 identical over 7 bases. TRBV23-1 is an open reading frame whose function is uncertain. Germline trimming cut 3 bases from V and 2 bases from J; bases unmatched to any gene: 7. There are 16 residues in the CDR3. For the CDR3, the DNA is TGCGCCAGCAGTCATAAGGCAGGGGGTCCTGGAAACACCATATATTTT. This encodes CASSHKAGGPGNTIYF.

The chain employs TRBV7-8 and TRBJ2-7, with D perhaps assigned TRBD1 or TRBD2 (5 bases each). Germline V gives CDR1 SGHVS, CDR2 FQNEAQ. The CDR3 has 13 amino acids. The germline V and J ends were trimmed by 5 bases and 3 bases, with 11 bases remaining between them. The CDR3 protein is CASSARENYEQYV. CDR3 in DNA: TGTGCCAGCAGCGCCAGGGAGAACTACGAGCAGTACGTC.

The CDR3 loop is CSVVQTLGGYTF. DNA of the CDR3: TGCAGCGTTGTACAGACGCTTGGGGGCTACACCTTC. The V and J genes are TRBV29-1 and TRBJ1-2; D remains unclear. Germline-derived CDR1 and CDR2 are SQVTM and ANQGSEA. The CDR3 loop spans 12 amino acids. Trimming removed 4 bases at V and 8 bases at J, with 14 bases between.

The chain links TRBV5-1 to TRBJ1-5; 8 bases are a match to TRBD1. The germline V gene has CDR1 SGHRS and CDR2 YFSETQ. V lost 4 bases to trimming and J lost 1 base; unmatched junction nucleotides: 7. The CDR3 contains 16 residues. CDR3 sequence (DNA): TGCGCCAGCAGCGCCGGGACAGGACCAAGCAATCAGCCCCAGCATTTT. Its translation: CASSAGTGPSNQPQHF.

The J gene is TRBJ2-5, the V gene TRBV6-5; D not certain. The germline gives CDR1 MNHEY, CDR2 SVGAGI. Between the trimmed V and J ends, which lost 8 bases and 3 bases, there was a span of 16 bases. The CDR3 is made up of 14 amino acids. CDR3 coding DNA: TGTGCCAGCCAGAAGGGATCTGCAAAAGAGACCCAGTACTTC. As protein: CASQKGSAKETQYF.

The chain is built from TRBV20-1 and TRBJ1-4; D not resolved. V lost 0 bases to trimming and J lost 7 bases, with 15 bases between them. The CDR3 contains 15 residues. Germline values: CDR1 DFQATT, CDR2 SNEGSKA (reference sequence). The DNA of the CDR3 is TGCAGTGCTAGAGATCGGGAAGGCTTCGGTGAAAAACTGTTTTTT. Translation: CSARDREGFGEKLFF.

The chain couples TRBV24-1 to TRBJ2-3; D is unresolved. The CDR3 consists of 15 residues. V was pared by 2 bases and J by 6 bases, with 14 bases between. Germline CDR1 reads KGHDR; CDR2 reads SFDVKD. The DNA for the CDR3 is TGTGCCACCAGTGATTCTGGCCGGGCAGACGATACGCAGTATTTT. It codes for CATSDSGRADDTQYF.

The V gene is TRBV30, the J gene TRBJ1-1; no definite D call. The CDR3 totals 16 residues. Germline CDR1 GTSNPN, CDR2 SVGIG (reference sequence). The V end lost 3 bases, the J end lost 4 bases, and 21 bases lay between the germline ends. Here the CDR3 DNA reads TGTGCCTGGAGACGCGACACTTGGGCTGTCGGCACTGAAGCTTTCTTT. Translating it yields CAWRRDTWAVGTEAFF.

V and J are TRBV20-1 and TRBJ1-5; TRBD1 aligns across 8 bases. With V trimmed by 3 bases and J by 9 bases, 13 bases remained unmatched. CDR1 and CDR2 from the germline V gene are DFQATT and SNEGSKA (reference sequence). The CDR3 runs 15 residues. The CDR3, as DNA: TGCAGTGCTAGGGGGACCGGGACAGGCATCTCGCCCCAGCATTTT. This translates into CSARGTGTGISPQHF.

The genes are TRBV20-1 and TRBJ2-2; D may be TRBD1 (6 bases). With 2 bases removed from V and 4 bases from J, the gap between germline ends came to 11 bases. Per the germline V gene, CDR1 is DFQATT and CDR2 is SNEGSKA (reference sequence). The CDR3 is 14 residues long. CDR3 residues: CSARTTGSTGELFF. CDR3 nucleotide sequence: TGCAGTGCTAGAACCACAGGGTCCACCGGGGAGCTGTTTTTT.

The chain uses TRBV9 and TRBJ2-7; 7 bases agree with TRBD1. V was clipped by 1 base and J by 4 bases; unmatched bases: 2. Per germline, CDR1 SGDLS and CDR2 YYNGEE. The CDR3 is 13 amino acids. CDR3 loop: CASSVNRGYEQYV. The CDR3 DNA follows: TGTGCCAGCAGCGTAAACAGGGGTTACGAGCAGTACGTC.

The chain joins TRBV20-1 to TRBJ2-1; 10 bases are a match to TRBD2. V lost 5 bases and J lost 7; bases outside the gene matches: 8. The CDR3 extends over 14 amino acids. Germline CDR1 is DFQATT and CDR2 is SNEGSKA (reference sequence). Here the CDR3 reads CSAAGTSDMNEQFF. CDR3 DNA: TGCAGTGCTGCCGGGACTAGCGATATGAATGAGCAGTTCTTC.

CDR3 sequence (DNA): TGCAGCGTTCGGGCCGGGAACACTGAAGCTTTCTTT. Translated: CSVRAGNTEAFF. V gene TRBV29-1 combines with J gene TRBJ1-1; D unresolved. Germline V CDR1 and CDR2: SQVTM, ANQGSEA. This CDR3 is built from 12 residues. V shed 5 bases and J shed 1 base, with 8 bases lying between them.

The CDR3 region is CASSARVLGGAGELFF. CDR3 DNA: TGTGCCAGCAGCGCCAGAGTTCTCGGGGGGGCCGGGGAGCTGTTTTTT. V usage is TRBV9 and J usage is TRBJ2-2; 8 bases are shared with TRBD2. This CDR3 has 16 residues. V dropped 3 bases and J dropped 6; count of bases not matched to a gene: 10. Germline CDR1 and CDR2: SGDLS and YYNGEE.

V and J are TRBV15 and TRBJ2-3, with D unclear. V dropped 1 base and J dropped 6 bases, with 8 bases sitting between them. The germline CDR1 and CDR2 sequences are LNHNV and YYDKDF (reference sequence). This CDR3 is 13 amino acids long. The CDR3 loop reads CATSRASRDTQYF. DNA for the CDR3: TGTGCCACCAGCAGAGCGTCGAGGGATACGCAGTATTTT.

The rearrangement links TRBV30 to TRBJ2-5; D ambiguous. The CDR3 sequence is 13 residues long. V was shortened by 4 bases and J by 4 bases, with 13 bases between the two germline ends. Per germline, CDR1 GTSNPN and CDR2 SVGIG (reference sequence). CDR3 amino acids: CAWTNPVGETQYF. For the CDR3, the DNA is TGTGCCTGGACTAACCCCGTAGGAGAGACCCAGTACTTC.

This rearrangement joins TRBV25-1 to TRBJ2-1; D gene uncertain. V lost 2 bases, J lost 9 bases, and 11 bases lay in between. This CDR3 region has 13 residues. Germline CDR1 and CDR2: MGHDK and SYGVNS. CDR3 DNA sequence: TGTGCCAGCAGTGAACGCGCGACGGGTGAGCAGTTCTTC. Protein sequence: CASSERATGEQFF. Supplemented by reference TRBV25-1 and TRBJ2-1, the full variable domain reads EADIYQTPRYLVIGTGKKITLECSQTMGHDKMYWYQQDPGMELHLIHYSYGVNSTEKGDLSSESTVSRIRTEHFPLTLESARPSHTSQYLCASSERATGEQFFGPGTRLTVL.

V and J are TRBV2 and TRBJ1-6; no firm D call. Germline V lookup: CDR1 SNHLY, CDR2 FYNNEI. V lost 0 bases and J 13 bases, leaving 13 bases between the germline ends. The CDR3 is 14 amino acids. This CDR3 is CASSEALGGAPLHF. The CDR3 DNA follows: TGTGCCAGCAGTGAAGCGCTGGGAGGTGCGCCCCTCCACTTT.